This T cell receptor beta chain was identified in a study of PD-1 blockade in classical Hodgkin lymphoma. The table lists this clone with a few counts. Germline assignment: CDR1 SGDLS and CDR2 YYNGEE. The CDR3 runs 10 residues. Trimming cost V 5 bases and J 9 bases, with 5 bases left between them. Libraries were prepared by immunoSEQ multiplex PCR; TCRdb keeps only in-frame clonotypes and omits some of them. In the table there are about 15,000 clones, around 84% of which are singletons. Time point given: newly diagnosed, previously untreated cHL patient sample. Researchers report purifying CD4+ T cells from thawed PBMCs by magnetic negative selection. Untreated, newly diagnosed classical Hodgkin lymphoma PBMCs were used for comparison.

This receptor was identified in a human donor with classical Hodgkin lymphoma. The specimen sequenced was CD4+ T cells from blood. V is TRBV9 and J is TRBJ1-4; D not resolved. CDR3 bases: TGTGCCAGCAGGGTTCAAAAACTGTTTTTT. Translating gives CASRVQKLFF.